This T cell receptor beta chain emerged from a study of early T cells in non-severe SARS-CoV-2 infection. For the study at large: Whole-blood bulk RNA, unsorted, was sequenced, and chains were unpaired.

Tagging with unique molecular identifiers was applied to individual cDNA molecules. MiXCR, run by TCRdb on the 5' RACE reads, gives a single entry per CDR3 protein. The sample lists about 92,000 distinct CDR3 sequences; around 13% were seen once. Concerning this clonotype itself: Antigen unknown.

Study results and caveats: Anti-spike CD8 responses were favored by VDJdb matching, which missed private and CD4 specificities.

The receptor's source is an adult who was a healthcare worker with PCR-confirmed SARS-CoV-2 infection or an uninfected control (not recorded which). Sequenced input: whole blood.

This CDR3 reads CASSQGDSLQYF. The DNA of the CDR3 is TGTGCCAGCAGCCAAGGGGACAGTCTTCAGTACTTC. The chain employs TRBV3-1 and TRBJ2-4, with 7 bases identical to TRBD1. V lost 1 base to trimming and J lost 11 bases; unmatched junction nucleotides: 2. From germline, CDR1 is LGHDT and CDR2 YNNKEL (reference sequence). This CDR3 is built from 12 residues. Based on the CDR3 plus reference TRBV3-1 and TRBJ2-4, the full variable domain is DTAVSQTPKYLVTQMGNDKSIKCEQNLGHDTMYWYKQDSKKFLKIMFSYNNKELIINETVPNRFSPKSPDKAHLNLHINSLELGDSAVYFCASSQGDSLQYFGAGTRLSVL.